This entry lists 16 T cell receptor beta chains sequenced from one sample in a study of T cell responses to AZD1222 COVID-19 vaccine. Some clones are missing from TCRdb's copy, which holds only in-frame ones; the method was immunoSEQ multiplex PCR. The sample includes 100,000 to 150,000 clones, 75% to 90% seen only once; the top ten take around 10%. This sample comprised peripheral blood, obtained on day 0 of MenACWY control vaccination. All receptors derive from an adult in good health.

The chain recombines TRBV30 with TRBJ2-1; 10 bases are shared with TRBD2. Germline assignment: CDR1 GTSNPN and CDR2 SVGIG (reference sequence). The CDR3 extends over 13 amino acids. After removal of 2 bases from V and 7 bases from J, the junction contained 2 bases not matched to a gene. CDR3 sequence reads: CAWSKLAGNEQFF. In nucleotides, the CDR3 is TGTGCCTGGAGTAAACTAGCGGGAAATGAGCAGTTCTTC.

The chain couples TRBV6-2 or TRBV6-3 to TRBJ1-5, with 10 nucleotides matching TRBD1. Germline V gene lookup returns CDR1 MNHEY and CDR2 SVGEGT. The trim removed 5 bases at V and 4 bases at J, leaving 5 bases unmatched. The CDR3 totals 15 residues. CDR3 protein: CASSGGTGENQPQHF. CDR3 nucleotides: TGTGCCAGCAGTGGCGGGACAGGGGAAAATCAGCCCCAGCATTTT.

This clone was seen only a few times. This chain uses TRBV5-1 with TRBJ1-1, with D perhaps TRBD1 (6 bases). The CDR3 contains 16 residues. The germline V gene encodes CDR1 SGHRS and CDR2 YFSETQ. Trimming cost V 2 bases and J 3 bases, with 17 bases left between them. CDR3 sequence: CASSFSAGARDTEAFF. The CDR3 DNA sequence: TGCGCCAGCAGCTTCTCGGCAGGGGCGAGGGACACTGAAGCTTTCTTT.

The count of this clone is one. This chain joins TRBV11-3 and TRBJ1-4; D ambiguous. CDR3 length equals 13 residues. Per germline, CDR1 SGHNT and CDR2 YENEEA. V shed 3 bases and J shed 5 bases, with 7 bases lying between them. The CDR3 spells CASSFGVNEKLFF. In nucleotides, the CDR3 is TGTGCCAGCAGCTTTGGGGTGAATGAAAAACTGTTTTTT.

The chain employs TRBV7-3 and TRBJ2-1, with TRBD2 matching over 8 bases. The CDR3 spans 15 residues. From germline, CDR1 is SGHTA and CDR2 FQGTGA. Trimming took 5 bases from V and 7 from J; bases not matched to a gene: 10. The CDR3 reads CASSPETSAWNEQFF. CDR3 nucleotides: TGTGCCAGCAGCCCAGAGACTAGCGCATGGAATGAGCAGTTCTTC. Based on the CDR3 plus reference TRBV7-3 and TRBJ2-1, the full variable domain is GAGVSQTPSNKVTEKGKYVELRCDPISGHTALYWYRQSLGQGPEFLIYFQGTGAADDSGLPNDRFFAVRPEGSVSTLKIQRTERGDSAVYLCASSPETSAWNEQFFGPGTRLTVL.

About this clone: Sequence at one end of the junction differs from germline and may be a read error. V usage is TRBV7-8 and J usage is TRBJ1-2; no clear D gene. The CDR3 spans 14 residues. CDR1 is SGHVS and CDR2 is FQNEAQ in the germline V gene. Written as DNA, the CDR3 is TGTGCCAGCAGTTTAGTGTCAGCTAACTATGGCTACACCTTC. It codes for CASSLVSANYGYTF.

This sequence joins TRBV27 and TRBJ1-5, with D perhaps TRBD1 (5 bases). In germline, CDR1 is MNHEY, CDR2 SMNVEV (reference sequence). Trimming removed 5 bases from V and 4 bases from J, with 21 bases in between. The CDR3 has 17 residues. CDR3 region: CASSPGQTIKPNQPQHF. As DNA, the CDR3 is TGTGCCAGCAGTCCAGGGCAGACTATTAAGCCGAATCAGCCCCAGCATTTT.

The V gene is TRBV5-8, the J gene TRBJ2-1; 7 nucleotides agree with TRBD1. J was trimmed by 4 bases and V by 4 bases; bases with no gene match: 8. Per the germline V gene, CDR1 is SGHTS and CDR2 is YDEGEE. CDR3 size: 15 residues. CDR3 amino acids: CASSLPGQPYNEQFF. The CDR3 DNA reads as TGTGCCAGCAGCCTACCGGGACAGCCGTACAATGAGCAGTTCTTC.

The CDR3: CASSQRTAGNEKLFF. The CDR3 DNA reads TGTGCCAGTAGTCAACGGACAGCAGGAAATGAAAAACTGTTTTTT. The chain couples TRBV19 to TRBJ1-4; D might be TRBD1 (6 bases). From germline, CDR1 is LNHDA and CDR2 SQIVND (reference sequence). This CDR3 has 15 amino acids. Trimming cost V 5 bases and J 5 bases, with 15 bases left between them.

The rearrangement uses TRBV11-2 and TRBJ2-7, with 8 positions matching TRBD1. Germline trimming cut 8 bases from V and 11 bases from J; bases unmatched to any gene: 14. The CDR3 consists of 13 residues. Per germline, CDR1 SGHAT and CDR2 FQNNGV. Here the CDR3 reads CASGPIQGGVEYF. The CDR3 DNA reads as TGTGCCAGCGGACCGATACAGGGGGGCGTGGAGTACTTC.

The V call is TRBV4-2, the J call TRBJ2-1; D call uncertain. In germline, CDR1 is LGHNA, CDR2 YNFKEQ. CDR3 size: 15 residues. The V end was cut by 0 bases, the J end by 3 bases, with 9 bases between. CDR3 bases: TGTGCCAGCAGCCAAGATGGGCTAGACTACAATGAGCAGTTCTTC. It codes for CASSQDGLDYNEQFF.

This rearrangement joins TRBV5-5 to TRBJ2-7; D may be TRBD1 (7 bases). Germline V gives CDR1 SGHKS, CDR2 YYEKEE (reference sequence). Trimming left V 0 bases short and J 4 bases short, with 14 bases between. CDR3 size: 15 residues. The CDR3 region has the DNA TGTGCCAGCAGCTTGGCGCCAGGGGGGCCGTACGAGCAGTACTTC. This encodes CASSLAPGGPYEQYF.

The chain is built from TRBV21-1 and TRBJ2-1; the table's D call of TRBD2 was not tested on the DNA. TRBV21-1 is a pseudogene segment. The CDR3 runs 17 residues. This CDR3 reads CASRKEIAAAPNDEQFF. The CDR3 region has the DNA TGTGCCAGCAGGAAAGAGATAGCGGCGGCGCCTAATGATGAGCAGTTCTTC.

The gene calls are TRBV9 and TRBJ2-6; weak D call: TRBD1 (6 bases). Germline V gene lookup returns CDR1 SGDLS and CDR2 YYNGEE. The CDR3 runs to 16 residues. The V and J ends lost 4 bases and 0 bases respectively, with 11 bases between them. The CDR3 DNA reads as TGTGCCAGCAGCCAGAGGGGGATCTCTGGGGCCAACGTCCTGACTTTC. Translating it yields CASSQRGISGANVLTF.

This chain joins TRBV11-2 and TRBJ2-5; 9 positions agree with TRBD1. The CDR3 contains 17 residues. Germline values: CDR1 SGHAT, CDR2 FQNNGV. The V segment lost 4 bases and the J segment 5 bases; nucleotides outside the gene matches: 14. The chain's CDR3 is CASSSRQGGLWTETQYF. The CDR3 region has the DNA TGTGCCAGCAGCTCAAGACAGGGGGGGTTATGGACGGAGACCCAGTACTTC. The full variable domain, its missing parts supplied by reference TRBV11-2 and TRBJ2-5, is EAGVAQSPRYKIIEKRQSVAFWCNPISGHATLYWYQQILGQGPKLLIQFQNNGVVDDSQLPKDRFSAERLKGVDSTLKIQPAKLEDSAVYLCASSSRQGGLWTETQYFGPGTRLLVL.

The chain links TRBV7-9 to TRBJ2-2, with TRBD1 identical over 7 bases. This CDR3 comprises 16 residues. The germline gives CDR1 SEHNR, CDR2 FQNEAQ (reference sequence). V dropped 3 bases and J dropped 4; count of bases not matched to a gene: 8. The CDR3 loop reads CASSFSGTAFTGELFF. For the CDR3, the DNA is TGTGCCAGCAGCTTTTCCGGGACAGCCTTCACCGGGGAGCTGTTTTTT.